These 28 T cell receptor beta chains share one sample of origin, sequenced in a study of T cell repertoires in cytomegalovirus infection. TCRdb called the reads again in MiXCR, with one record for every CDR3 protein. The repertoire consists of 250,000 to 300,000 distinct CDR3 sequences, with roughly a fifth occurring once and the leading ten covering roughly a fifth. The antigens these receptors bind are not known. The material was cultured PBMCs, obtained from culture after CMV antigen stimulation. These receptors originate from a human donor in good health (CMV status not recorded). Some clones in this sample may be carry-over from other donors' samples.

This clonotype was seen ten or more times. The chain is built from TRBV7-2 and TRBJ2-7; TRBD2 matches 12 bases. CDR3 length: 17 residues. The germline gives CDR1 SGHTA, CDR2 FQGNSA. The V and J ends lost 1 base and 6 bases, in that order; junction bases with no gene match: 10. The CDR3 DNA follows: TGTGCCAGCAGCTTAGGTTTGGCTAGCGGGAGGGTCGGCGAGCAGTACGTC. It specifies CASSLGLASGRVGEQYV.

In this sample, this clonotype turned up many times. The chain carries TRBV7-2 and TRBJ1-2, with 11 bases matching TRBD1. The CDR3 sequence is 16 residues long. Germline-derived CDR1 and CDR2 are SGHTA and FQGNSA. The trim removed 0 bases at V and 3 bases at J, leaving 3 bases unmatched. In DNA form, the CDR3 reads TGTGCCAGCAGCTTAGCATCGGGACAGGGGGACTATGGCTACACCTTC. Its protein is CASSLASGQGDYGYTF.

This rearrangement joins TRBV27 to TRBJ2-5; TRBD1 aligns across 7 bases. The CDR3 spans 16 residues. With V trimmed by 3 bases and J by 0 bases, 7 bases remained unmatched. Germline CDR1 reads MNHEY; CDR2 reads SMNVEV (reference sequence). The CDR3 coding sequence is TGTGCCAGCAGTTTGACAGGGAGCCCCCACCAAGAGACCCAGTACTTC. Translated, it gives CASSLTGSPHQETQYF.

This clonotype occurred a few times. V gene TRBV2 combines with J gene TRBJ1-3, with D perhaps matching TRBD1 (5 bases). The CDR3 consists of 15 residues. Deletions cut 10 bases from V and 2 bases from J, with 18 bases between. Germline V gene lookup returns CDR1 SNHLY and CDR2 FYNNEI. Here the CDR3 DNA reads TGTGCCAATCCGGGGGAAGAGGTGGCTGGAAACACCATATATTTT. Amino acids: CANPGEEVAGNTIYF.

The chain couples TRBV12-3 or TRBV12-4 to TRBJ1-1, with 7 nucleotides matching TRBD1. V lost 7 bases and J lost 1; bases outside the gene matches: 9. This CDR3 is 15 amino acids long. Here the CDR3 reads CASTRAGGWNTEAFF. The CDR3 region has the DNA TGTGCCAGCACCAGAGCAGGGGGTTGGAACACTGAAGCTTTCTTT.

The sample holds a few counts of this clonotype. The chain joins TRBV29-1 to TRBJ2-1, with TRBD1 matching over 11 bases. V dropped 5 bases and J dropped 9; count of bases not matched to a gene: 6. Germline-derived CDR1 and CDR2 are SQVTM and ANQGSEA. The CDR3 has 13 amino acids. The CDR3 DNA is TGCAGCGTTCCAAGGACAGGGGGCTGTGAGCAGTTCTTC. It yields the protein CSVPRTGGCEQFF.

This clonotype appeared a single time. The J gene is TRBJ2-1, the V gene TRBV9; TRBD2 aligns across 7 bases. With V trimmed by 0 bases and J by 8 bases, 11 bases remained unmatched. CDR3 length: 16 amino acids. CDR1 SGDLS and CDR2 YYNGEE come from the germline V gene. The CDR3, as DNA: TGTGCCAGCAGCGTAGGTTTACTAGCGCGCAAGGATGAGCAGTTCTTC. Its protein product is CASSVGLLARKDEQFF.

In regard to this clonotype: Given the absence of the conserved phenylalanine or tryptophan at the CDR3 end, a read error is likely. The chain recombines TRBV5-4 with TRBJ2-5; unclear D gene. Germline V gene lookup returns CDR1 SGHNT and CDR2 YYREEE (reference sequence). The CDR3 sequence is 11 residues long. With 4 bases removed from V and 5 bases from J, the gap between germline ends came to 6 bases. The CDR3 sequence: CASSLQETQYL. In nucleotides, the CDR3 is TGTGCCAGCAGCCTCCAGGAGACCCAGTACCTC.

The V and J genes are TRBV11-2 and TRBJ2-1; 11 bases map to TRBD2. The germline gives CDR1 SGHAT, CDR2 FQNNGV. V dropped 1 base and J dropped 10; count of bases not matched to a gene: 12. CDR3 length equals 17 residues. CDR3 protein: CASSLGGTSGAKGEQFF. CDR3 DNA: TGTGCCAGCAGCTTAGGAGGGACTAGCGGAGCTAAAGGGGAGCAGTTCTTC.

The chain couples TRBV12-3 or TRBV12-4 to TRBJ1-3, with unresolved D. Trimming left V 7 bases short and J 11 bases short, with 18 bases between. There are 13 residues in the CDR3. In DNA form, the CDR3 reads TGTGCCAGCACCCTGGGGAGCCTCAAGTCCATATATTTT. Its protein product is CASTLGSLKSIYF.

V usage is TRBV7-9 and J usage is TRBJ1-5; possibly TRBD1 for D (5 bases). The V gene lost 4 bases and the J gene lost 3 bases, with 10 bases spanning the gap. The CDR3 spans 14 residues. CDR1 and CDR2 (germline): SEHNR, FQNEAQ (reference sequence). The CDR3 coding sequence is TGTGCCAGCAGCTCTCAGGGCGACAATCAGCCCCAGCATTTT. Amino acids: CASSSQGDNQPQHF.

The rearrangement links TRBV2 to TRBJ2-3, with TRBD1 as a possible D gene (6 bases). The V end lost 5 bases, the J end lost 6 bases, and 18 bases lay between the germline ends. CDR1 SNHLY and CDR2 FYNNEI come from the germline V gene. The CDR3 length is 15 residues. The CDR3 sequence is CASSSPVAGVDTQYF. The DNA of the CDR3 is TGTGCCAGCAGTTCACCGGTGGCAGGGGTCGATACGCAGTATTTT.

The chain recombines TRBV6-5 with TRBJ1-1; D remains ambiguous. Germline V lookup: CDR1 MNHEY, CDR2 SVGAGI. V was trimmed by 2 bases and J by 0 bases, leaving 13 bases between them. This CDR3 is 16 amino acids long. Here the CDR3 DNA reads TGTGCCAGCAGTTACCTTACACTGAACATGAACACTGAAGCTTTCTTT. This encodes CASSYLTLNMNTEAFF.

The rearrangement uses TRBV5-1 and TRBJ2-3; D unclear. The CDR3 contains 15 residues. V lost 0 bases and J lost 4, with 12 bases in between. The V gene's germline CDR1 is SGHRS and CDR2 YFSETQ. The CDR3 bases are TGCGCCAGCAGCTTGGGTCCCATCAACGCAGATACGCAGTATTTT. Protein: CASSLGPINADTQYF.

This clonotype has just a few counts. The J gene is TRBJ1-1, the V gene TRBV12-3 or TRBV12-4; D possibly corresponds to TRBD1 (6 bases). The CDR3 contains 14 residues. V lost 7 bases to trimming and J lost 4 bases, with 16 bases between them. CDR3: CASTRGQSLTEAFF. The CDR3 coding sequence is TGTGCCAGCACCCGAGGACAGTCGCTCACTGAAGCTTTCTTT.

CDR3 in amino acids: CASSQRRASGNGGVQFF. In DNA, the CDR3 is TGCGCCAGCAGCCAACGAAGGGCTAGCGGGAACGGTGGTGTGCAGTTCTTC. The V and J genes are TRBV4-3 and TRBJ2-1, with TRBD2 identical over 9 bases. CDR3 length equals 17 residues. CDR1 and CDR2 from the germline V gene are LGHNA and YSLEER. J lost 12 bases, V lost 2 bases, and 17 bases had no gene match.

The chain links TRBV6-5 to TRBJ2-1; a possible D gene is TRBD2 (6 bases). The CDR3 consists of 17 residues. V dropped 2 bases and J dropped 1 base, with 15 bases sitting between them. Looked up from germline, CDR1 is MNHEY and CDR2 is SVGAGI. DNA of the CDR3: TGTGCCAGCAGTTACAAGGGGTACGGGGGTTCCTACAATGAGCAGTTCTTC. Translated: CASSYKGYGGSYNEQFF.

This clonotype has a handful of counts. The rearrangement links TRBV18 to TRBJ1-2; TRBD1 might be the D (6 bases). The germline V and J ends were trimmed by 1 base and 6 bases, with 15 bases remaining between them. CDR1 KGHSH and CDR2 LQKENI come from the germline V gene. This CDR3 has 15 amino acids. The CDR3 sequence: CASSPLQGPSHGYTF. CDR3 nucleotides: TGTGCCAGCTCACCACTCCAGGGGCCCTCCCATGGCTACACCTTC.

The V call is TRBV2, the J call TRBJ2-3; 7 nucleotides match TRBD2. Germline lookup yields CDR1 SNHLY and CDR2 FYNNEI. This CDR3 comprises 15 residues. V was pared by 7 bases and J by 2 bases, with 9 bases of the junction left unmatched. The CDR3 here is CASNPRGSVTDTQYF. Written as DNA, the CDR3 is TGTGCCAGCAATCCCCGCGGGAGCGTCACAGATACGCAGTATTTT.

This clonotype was counted only a few times. The V and J genes are TRBV5-6 and TRBJ2-7; 9 bases fit TRBD2. The CDR3 is 14 residues long. Germline V gene lookup returns CDR1 SGHDT and CDR2 YYEEEE. V shed 4 bases, J shed 6 bases, and the junction held 8 bases outside the gene matches. The CDR3 DNA is TGTGCCAGCAGCATGGGACTAGCTATCGGCGAGCAGTACGTC. Residues: CASSMGLAIGEQYV.

Regarding this clonotype: A read error may explain this, as a much larger clone is one base away. This chain uses TRBV7-2 with TRBJ2-7; 8 positions match TRBD1. In germline, CDR1 is SGHTA, CDR2 FQGNSA. Trimming cost V 0 bases and J 4 bases; bases outside gene matches: 5. CDR3 length: 15 residues. The CDR3 DNA follows: TGTGCCAGCAGCTTAGCGGCGGACAGGGTTTACGAGCAGTACTTC. This sequence encodes CASSLAADRVYEQYF.

The chain carries TRBV29-1 and TRBJ1-2; a weak D match, TRBD1 (5 bases). The CDR3 sequence is 15 residues long. CDR1 is SQVTM, CDR2 ANQGSEA, per germline. Trimming stripped 4 bases from V and 0 bases from J, with 15 bases between. In DNA form, the CDR3 reads TGCAGCGTTGCGGCAGGGCTCGGGGCTAACTATGGCTACACCTTC. Protein sequence: CSVAAGLGANYGYTF.

As regards this clonotype: A read error may explain this, as a much larger clone is one base away. The V call is TRBV6-2 or TRBV6-3, the J call TRBJ2-3; unclear D gene. The CDR3 covers 12 residues. From germline, CDR1 is MNHEY and CDR2 SVGEGT. The DNA of the CDR3 is TGTGCCAGGAGTTACTCGAAAGATACGCAGTATTTT. Translated: CARSYSKDTQYF.

The table lists this clonotype with a few counts. The junction departs from germline at one end; a sequencing error may be responsible. The chain is built from TRBV7-6 and TRBJ2-5; the D is unclear. This CDR3 contains 13 residues. Germline V gives CDR1 SGHVS, CDR2 FNYEAQ. CDR3 DNA sequence: TGTGCCAGCAGCCAACGGCAGAGAGAGGCCCAGTACTTC. This encodes CASSQRQREAQYF.

This clonotype was detected once. This rearrangement joins TRBV12-3 or TRBV12-4 to TRBJ1-5; 8 bases map to TRBD1. The V segment lost 7 bases and the J segment 2 bases; nucleotides outside the gene matches: 4. The CDR3 has 14 amino acids. The CDR3 loop reads CASNKDRGNQPQHF. In DNA, the CDR3 is TGTGCCAGCAACAAGGACAGGGGCAATCAGCCCCAGCATTTT.

This clonotype was counted a few times. This chain uses TRBV7-2 with TRBJ1-5, with TRBD1 matching over 8 bases. V was pared by 3 bases and J by 2 bases, with 6 bases of the junction left unmatched. This CDR3 comprises 16 residues. Looked up from germline, CDR1 is SGHTA and CDR2 is FQGNSA. DNA of the CDR3: TGTGCCAGCAGCTTCACAGGGGGACCCCGCAATCAGCCCCAGCATTTT. Protein: CASSFTGGPRNQPQHF.

In DNA form, the CDR3 reads TGTGCCACCAGTGACTCTCGGACAGGGGGGGAGACCCAGTACTTC. Amino acid sequence: CATSDSRTGGETQYF. The V gene is TRBV24-1, the J gene TRBJ2-5; 10 bases align to TRBD1. This CDR3 contains 15 residues. CDR1 is KGHDR, CDR2 SFDVKD, per germline. J was trimmed by 5 bases and V by 4 bases; bases with no gene match: 6.

The chain uses TRBV7-2 and TRBJ2-5; 8 nucleotides align to TRBD2. In germline, CDR1 is SGHTA, CDR2 FQGNSA. The CDR3 spans 15 residues. V gave up 2 bases and J gave up 0 bases; unmatched junction bases: 2. CDR3 coding DNA: TGTGCCAGCAGCTTACCAGCGGGAGACCAAGAGACCCAGTACTTC. This codes for CASSLPAGDQETQYF.